Listed below are T cell receptor beta chains from one sample, sequenced in a study of blood T cells in healthy people across ages. TCRdb itself ran the 5' RACE reads through MiXCR, one entry per CDR3 protein. The sample includes some 900,000 distinct CDR3 sequences, under 35% of them seen just once. The source material was blood. The origin of the receptors is a woman of 80 years or more in good health. CDR3s include the opening cysteine and the closing phenylalanine or tryptophan. A D gene is named only where the DNA matches it firmly. Only some rows state a clone size, as once, few, many or a class for expanded clones.

>many|TRBJ2-1|TRBV7-9|TRBD1
CASRRDRVNNEQFF
TGTGCCAGCCGGAGGGACAGGGTAAACAATGAGCAGTTCTTC
>many|TRBJ2-1|TRBV7-2|-
CASSSPSGARDEQFF
TGTGCCAGCAGCTCACCCTCGGGGGCACGGGATGAGCAGTTCTTC
>-|TRBJ2-5|TRBV6-5|-
CASSYSPGVVKAQYF
TGTGCCAGCAGTTACTCGCCAGGGGTCGTAAAGGCCCAGTACTTC
>many|TRBJ1-5|TRBV7-2|-
CASSLVDFYDSNQPQHF
TGTGCCAGCAGCTTAGTGGATTTCTATGATAGCAATCAGCCCCAGCATTTT
>many|TRBJ2-1|TRBV7-7|-
CASSPATDYNEQFF
TGTGCCAGCAGCCCCGCGACTGATTACAATGAGCAGTTCTTC
>-|TRBJ2-3|TRBV6-2/TRBV6-3|-
CASRKSAGTQYF
TGTGCCAGCAGGAAATCTGCGGGTACGCAGTATTTT
>-|TRBJ2-1|TRBV6-5|-
CASTDGGEQFF
TGTGCCAGCACCGACGGCGGTGAGCAGTTCTTC
>few|TRBJ2-2|TRBV9|-
CASSVGPSGNTGELFF
TGTGCCAGCAGCGTAGGTCCCAGCGGGAACACCGGGGAGCTGTTTTTT
>few|TRBJ1-5|TRBV20-1|-
CSASGIREDQPQHF
TGCAGTGCGTCAGGGATTAGGGAGGATCAGCCCCAGCATTTT
>few|TRBJ2-7|TRBV7-2|-
CASSLTGEEQYF
TGTGCCAGCAGCTTAACGGGGGAAGAGCAGTACTTC
>-|TRBJ2-1|TRBV10-3|TRBD2
CAISQTGGGNEQFF
TGTGCCATCAGCCAGACTGGCGGGGGCAATGAGCAGTTCTTC
>once|TRBJ2-1|TRBV20-1|-
CSLQGRRSAEQFF
TGCAGTCTTCAAGGCCGACGATCAGCTGAGCAGTTCTTC
>-|TRBJ2-5|TRBV9|-
CASSVEVWGDNEQYF
TGTGCCAGCAGCGTAGAGGTGTGGGGAGACAATGAGCAGTACTTC
>many|TRBJ2-5|TRBV18|-
CASSPKLRGQETQYF
TGTGCCAGCTCACCAAAATTACGGGGACAAGAGACCCAGTACTTC
>few|TRBJ2-1|TRBV12-3/TRBV12-4|-
CASHLGSYNEQFF
TGTGCCAGCCACCTGGGCTCCTACAATGAGCAGTTCTTC
>-|TRBJ1-2|TRBV7-9|-
CASSLERGGHTF
TGTGCCAGCAGCCTAGAACGGGGTGGCCACACCTTC
>-|TRBJ1-6|TRBV3-1|-
CASSNPQSSYNSPLHF
TGTGCCAGCAGCAACCCACAGAGCTCCTATAATTCACCCCTCCACTTT
>-|TRBJ1-1|TRBV30|-
CAWSPLGVEVNTEAFF
TGTGCCTGGAGCCCCCTCGGCGTGGAGGTGAACACTGAAGCTTTCTTT
>-|TRBJ1-6|TRBV25-1|-
CASWVGFGNSPLHF
TGTGCCAGTTGGGTGGGTTTTGGCAATTCACCCCTCCACTTT
>-|TRBJ2-7|TRBV7-2|TRBD2
CASSATSGGANYEQYF
TGTGCCAGCAGCGCGACTAGCGGGGGGGCCAACTACGAGCAGTACTTC
>-|TRBJ1-1|TRBV10-2|-
CASSESGITEAFF
TGCGCCAGCAGTGAGTCGGGTATCACTGAAGCTTTCTTT
>-|TRBJ2-7|TRBV4-2|TRBD2
CASSQDSTSASYEQYF
TGTGCCAGCAGCCAAGACTCAACTAGCGCGAGCTACGAGCAGTACTTC
>few|TRBJ1-1|TRBV5-1|-
CASSLAGRGTMNTEAFF
TGCGCCAGCAGCTTGGCGGGCAGGGGTACCATGAACACTGAAGCTTTCTTT
>many|TRBJ1-2|TRBV10-1|TRBD1
CASRPGTGADGYTF
TGCGCCAGCAGACCCGGGACAGGGGCGGATGGCTACACCTTC
>many|TRBJ1-2|TRBV27|-
CASKPHRYYGYTF
TGTGCCAGCAAACCACACAGATACTATGGCTACACCTTC
>many|TRBJ2-1|TRBV7-2|-
CASSWRPDNEQFF
TGTGCCAGCAGCTGGAGACCCGACAATGAGCAGTTCTTC
>many|TRBJ2-4|TRBV6-2/TRBV6-3|-
CASSYSSVTKNIQYF
TGTGCCAGCAGTTATAGTAGCGTGACCAAAAACATTCAGTACTTC
>many|TRBJ2-2|TRBV9|-
CASSVVTGELFF
TGTGCCAGCAGCGTAGTCACCGGGGAGCTGTTTTTT